The 10 T cell receptor beta chains presented below share a single source sample, sequenced in a study of identical twins. TCRdb independently ran MiXCR on the 5' RACE reads; one entry per CDR3 protein. Here the sample spans about 720,000 distinct CDR3 sequences, 18% being singletons. The same sample was also used in a study of T cells expressing NK-cell markers.

The sequenced sample consisted of PBMCs. The receptors stem from a woman aged 18-30 years in good health.

This sequence joins TRBV7-9 and TRBJ1-2; possibly TRBD1 for D (5 bases). V shed 3 bases and J shed 6 bases, with 20 bases lying between them. Germline CDR1 is SEHNR and CDR2 is FQNEAQ (reference sequence). The CDR3 has 16 residues. CDR3 loop: CASSFPTAFREDGYTF. As DNA, the CDR3 is TGTGCCAGCAGCTTTCCGACAGCCTTTCGGGAGGATGGCTACACCTTC.

This clonotype turned up a few times. This chain links TRBV3-1 with TRBJ2-1; D gene uncertain. The V and J ends lost 1 base and 4 bases respectively, with 8 bases between them. CDR1 and CDR2 from the germline V gene are LGHDT and YNNKEL (reference sequence). CDR3 size: 14 residues. The CDR3 sequence: CASSQADPYNEQFF. The CDR3 DNA reads as TGTGCCAGCAGCCAAGCGGACCCGTACAATGAGCAGTTCTTC.

The J gene is TRBJ2-1, the V gene TRBV10-3; TRBD2 matches at 14 bases. CDR1 is ENHRY, CDR2 SYGVKD, per germline. V shed 6 bases and J 7 bases; nucleotides not matched to a gene: 5. The CDR3 totals 15 residues. The CDR3: CAIRGLAGGMNEQFF. CDR3 DNA sequence: TGTGCCATCAGAGGACTAGCGGGAGGTATGAATGAGCAGTTCTTC.

This clonotype was recorded a few times. The rearrangement uses TRBV5-1 and TRBJ2-5; 11 bases agree with TRBD2. With 0 bases clipped from V and 1 base from J, the junction kept 2 bases outside the gene matches. This CDR3 has 16 amino acids. Germline CDR1 SGHRS, CDR2 YFSETQ. CDR3 DNA: TGCGCCAGCAGCTTGGGACTAGCGGGGTTCCAAGAGACCCAGTACTTC. This gives the protein CASSLGLAGFQETQYF.

V and J are TRBV27 and TRBJ2-2, with D tentatively TRBD2 (6 bases). The CDR3 loop spans 16 amino acids. Looked up from germline, CDR1 is MNHEY and CDR2 is SMNVEV (reference sequence). Trimming took off 5 bases at V and 0 bases at J, with 13 bases between the two ends. The CDR3 sequence: CASSAGFGANTGELFF. The DNA of the CDR3 is TGTGCCAGCAGTGCGGGGTTTGGGGCGAACACCGGGGAGCTGTTTTTT.

The gene calls are TRBV5-1 and TRBJ2-7, with TRBD1 matching over 7 bases. Losses at the gene ends were 6 bases for V and 7 bases for J; bases not matched to a gene: 13. The length of the CDR3 is 14 residues. CDR1 and CDR2 from the germline V gene are SGHRS and YFSETQ. The CDR3 loop is CASTLYPGQREQYF. The CDR3 coding sequence is TGCGCCAGCACGCTCTACCCGGGACAGAGAGAGCAGTACTTC.

The sample holds many counts of this clonotype. This rearrangement joins TRBV29-1 to TRBJ2-7, with TRBD2 matching 9 bases. The CDR3 has 14 amino acids. V trimming: 0 bases; J trimming: 1 base; junction bases outside the gene matches: 1. Germline V gene data show CDR1 as SQVTM and CDR2 as ANQGSEA. The CDR3 loop reads CSVEERGGSYEQYF. As DNA, the CDR3 is TGCAGCGTTGAAGAGCGGGGGGGTTCCTACGAGCAGTACTTC.

This clonotype was counted at least ten times. This rearrangement joins TRBV5-5 to TRBJ2-1; D is tentatively TRBD1 or TRBD2 (6 bases each). The CDR3 is 16 amino acids. Trimming left V 6 bases short and J 9 bases short, with 25 bases between. Germline V gene sequence: CDR1 SGHKS, CDR2 YYEKEE (reference sequence). The chain's CDR3 is CASTRRGDFSSSEQFF. CDR3 sequence (DNA): TGTGCCAGCACCCGGAGGGGGGACTTTTCATCATCTGAGCAGTTCTTC.

The chain is built from TRBV4-3 and TRBJ2-7; D uncertain. CDR1 LGHNA and CDR2 YSLEER come from the germline V gene. V dropped 1 base and J dropped 3 bases, with 13 bases sitting between them. The CDR3 length is 15 residues. CDR3 nucleotide sequence: TGCGCCAGCAGCCAAGCGATTCAACCGTACTACGAGCAGTACTTC. Protein sequence: CASSQAIQPYYEQYF.

This clonotype appeared many times. The chain has TRBV12-3 or TRBV12-4 and TRBJ2-2; D unclear. CDR3 length: 11 amino acids. V was trimmed by 5 bases and J by 5 bases, leaving 3 bases between them. CDR3 DNA: TGTGCCAGCAGTCAAACCGGGGAGCTGTTTTTT. Translation gives CASSQTGELFF.